This TCR beta chain was recorded in a study of blood T cell repertoires in COVID-19 (dated by TCRdb to 2020 to 2022). A note on the overall study: Collaborator samples came from the United States, Italy and Spain and covered acute and convalescent phases of COVID-19. The material from the prospective study consisted of cDNA or gDNA derived from T cells, B-cell-depleted T cells, or PBMCs. Subjects who had been exposed to COVID-19, were actively infected with it, or had recovered from it provided the deeply sampled blood TCRbeta repertoires that made up the dataset. The repertoires were released in a freely available public database intended as a resource for research on the immune response to SARS-CoV-2. The samples were drawn from two sources: the first 160 participants of the ongoing ImmuneRACE study, and 1,000 to 1,500 subjects contributed by 6 global collaborators. A de-identified subject ID, COVID-19 status, age in years and sex were almost always included in the sample metadata. HLA class I and class II types, where available, came from metadata supplied by the sample provider rather than from assay-based typing. Points the paper makes about the study in general: The amount of clinical and demographic metadata varied by source and participant and was provided uncurated.

TCRbeta CDR3 regions were amplified from genomic DNA using the immunoSEQ Assay, a bias-controlled multiplex PCR. The authors' pipeline ran thus. The number of nucleated cells in each sample was estimated by amplification of reference gene primers within the assay. Sequence reads were collapsed and filtered to measure the absolute abundance of every unique TCRbeta CDR3 rearrangement. Productive Simpson clonality was computed per sample as the square root of Simpson's diversity index over productive rearrangements. In TCRdb, the immuneACCESS table is reduced to in-frame sequences with V and J assigned. These tables do not hold every clone; where another copy was compared, an unresolved V gene accounts for under half, and the others remain unexplained. V and J calls plus clone size are reproduced from that table; the DNA served to infer D and trimming. The sample data list about 130,000 clones, and about 81% of these were observed just once. In total, the top ten clones hold about 2.6% of the sample.

Including cysteine and phenylalanine, the CDR3 has 15 amino acids. The entry retains the CDR3 DNA only, 45 bases that are in frame from base 1. Between the V and J ends, shortened by 5 bases and 5 bases respectively, the junction contains 15 bases. The germline V gene (reference sequence) specifies PRHDT as CDR1 and FYEKMQ as CDR2. Participants in the prospective study were aged roughly 18 to 100 years, lived in some 24 United States geographic areas, and enrolled through a virtual design. Cohort assignment in the prospective study relied on participant-reported clinical history from a screening survey and a study questionnaire. In the prospective study, whole blood, serum and a nasopharyngeal or oropharyngeal swab were collected from each participant by mobile phlebotomists. Prospective study participants could optionally give additional blood draws and questionnaires over a roughly two-month period. Before DNA extraction, blood samples from the prospective study were shipped at room temperature or frozen.

This clone was detected a few times. Its antigen remains unidentified. The sample holds no much larger clone one base away, and base qualities are not on file. The chain employs TRBV13 and TRBJ2-2, and TRBD2 may be the D gene, going by 6 matching bases. The clonotype comes from a man aged 35 to 55 with acute COVID-19. Material: PBMCs or T cells enriched from blood (not recorded which). The CDR3 has the sequence CASSAGSRGTGELFF. The DNA reads TGTGCCAGCAGCGCGGGATCCAGAGGTACCGGGGAGCTGTTTTTT.